Sample share makes the clone carrying this T cell receptor (beta chain) medium-sized. Its antigen is as yet unknown. Data came from immunoSEQ multiplex PCR; TCRdb stores just in-frame clones and leaves some out. The sample holds 7,700 or so clones, roughly two fifths seen once. The data were taken from a study of siplizumab effects on memory and regulatory T cells. In the study overall: Paired reactions compared siplizumab at roughly 0.97 ug/mL with no drug, using mixed lymphocyte reactions.

An approximately six-day coculture at 37°C was performed with the mixed lymphocyte reaction cells. The study labelled responder PBMCs with CFSE and stimulator PBMCs with Violet Dye, then mixed them 1:1. The V and J ends lost 4 bases and 9 bases respectively, with 13 bases between them. The CDR3 length is 13 residues. CDR1 and CDR2 from the germline V gene are SEHNR and FQNEAQ (reference sequence). Findings and limits, study-wide: Sequences below about 10^-5 frequency were poorly captured, limiting mapping of alloreactive clones. Apparently key alloresponse contributors, naive T cells also seemed more diverse than memory cells.

The sample consisted of CFSE-low (dividing) CD8+ T cells sorted from an allogeneic mixed lymphocyte reaction. The sequence was obtained from a human donor in good health; the cells came from an allogeneic mixed lymphocyte reaction. The gene calls are TRBV7-9 and TRBJ2-1; perhaps TRBD1 as D (6 bases). The CDR3 bases are TGTGCCAGCAGCTCCAGGGGATACGGTGAGCAGTTCTTC. This translates into CASSSRGYGEQFF.